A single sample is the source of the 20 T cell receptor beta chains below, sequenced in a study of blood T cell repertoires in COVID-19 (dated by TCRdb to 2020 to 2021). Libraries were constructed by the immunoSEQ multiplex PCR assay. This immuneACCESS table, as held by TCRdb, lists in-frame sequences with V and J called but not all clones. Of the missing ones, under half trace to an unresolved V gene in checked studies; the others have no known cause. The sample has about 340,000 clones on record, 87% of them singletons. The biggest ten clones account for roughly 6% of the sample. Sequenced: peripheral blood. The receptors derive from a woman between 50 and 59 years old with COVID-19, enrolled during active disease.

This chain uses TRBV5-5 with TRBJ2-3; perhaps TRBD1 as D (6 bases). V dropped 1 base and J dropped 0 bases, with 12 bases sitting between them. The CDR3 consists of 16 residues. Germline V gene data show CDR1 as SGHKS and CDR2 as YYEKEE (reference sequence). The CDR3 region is CASSLISGDSTDTQYF. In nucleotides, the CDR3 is TGTGCCAGCAGCTTGATCTCAGGGGATAGCACAGATACGCAGTATTTT.

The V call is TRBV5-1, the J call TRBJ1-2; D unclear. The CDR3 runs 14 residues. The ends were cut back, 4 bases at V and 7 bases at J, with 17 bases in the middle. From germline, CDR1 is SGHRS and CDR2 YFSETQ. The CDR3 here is CASSEYTVTGGYTF. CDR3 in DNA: TGCGCCAGCAGCGAGTACACGGTGACGGGTGGCTACACCTTC.

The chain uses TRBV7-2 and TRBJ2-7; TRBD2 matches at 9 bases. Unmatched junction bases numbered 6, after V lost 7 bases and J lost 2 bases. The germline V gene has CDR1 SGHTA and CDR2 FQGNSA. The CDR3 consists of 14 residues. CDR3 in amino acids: CASKASGDPYEQYF. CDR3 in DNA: TGTGCCAGCAAAGCTAGCGGGGACCCCTACGAGCAGTACTTC.

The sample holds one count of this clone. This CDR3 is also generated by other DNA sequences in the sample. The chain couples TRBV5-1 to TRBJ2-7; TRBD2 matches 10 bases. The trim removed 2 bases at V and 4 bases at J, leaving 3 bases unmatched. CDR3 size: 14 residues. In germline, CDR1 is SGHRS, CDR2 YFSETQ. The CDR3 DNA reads TGCGCCAGCAGCTTAACTAGCGGGACGTACGAGCAGTACTTC. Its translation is CASSLTSGTYEQYF.

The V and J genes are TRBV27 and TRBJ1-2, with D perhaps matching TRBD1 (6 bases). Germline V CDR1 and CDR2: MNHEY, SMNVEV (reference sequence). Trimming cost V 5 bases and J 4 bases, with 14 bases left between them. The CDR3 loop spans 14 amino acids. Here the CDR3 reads CASSTQGGRYGYTF. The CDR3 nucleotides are TGTGCCAGCAGTACCCAAGGGGGTCGCTATGGCTACACCTTC.

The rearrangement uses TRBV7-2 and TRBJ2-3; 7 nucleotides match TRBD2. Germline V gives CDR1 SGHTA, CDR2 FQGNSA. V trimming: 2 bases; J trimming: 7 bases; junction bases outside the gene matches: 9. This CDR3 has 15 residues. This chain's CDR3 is CASSLFGGGLNTQYF. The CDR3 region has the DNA TGTGCCAGCAGCTTATTTGGGGGAGGGCTAAATACGCAGTATTTT.

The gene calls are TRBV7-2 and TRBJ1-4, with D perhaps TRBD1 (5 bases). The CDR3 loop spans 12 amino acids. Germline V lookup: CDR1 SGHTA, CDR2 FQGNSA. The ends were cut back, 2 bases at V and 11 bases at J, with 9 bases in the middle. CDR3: CASSLYGGKLFF. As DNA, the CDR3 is TGTGCCAGCAGCTTATACGGGGGGAAACTGTTTTTT.

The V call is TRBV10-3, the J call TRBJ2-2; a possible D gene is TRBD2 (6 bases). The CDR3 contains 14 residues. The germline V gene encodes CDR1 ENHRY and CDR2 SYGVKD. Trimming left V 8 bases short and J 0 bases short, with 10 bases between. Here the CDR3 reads CAIPASANTGELFF. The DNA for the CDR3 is TGTGCCATCCCGGCTAGCGCGAACACCGGGGAGCTGTTTTTT.

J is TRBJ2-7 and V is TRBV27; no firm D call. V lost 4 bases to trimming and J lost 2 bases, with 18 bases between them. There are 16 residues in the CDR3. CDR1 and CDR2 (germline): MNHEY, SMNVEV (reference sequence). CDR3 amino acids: CASSSPTRSSAYEQYF. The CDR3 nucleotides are TGTGCCAGCAGTTCCCCCACCCGCTCTAGTGCCTACGAGCAGTACTTC.

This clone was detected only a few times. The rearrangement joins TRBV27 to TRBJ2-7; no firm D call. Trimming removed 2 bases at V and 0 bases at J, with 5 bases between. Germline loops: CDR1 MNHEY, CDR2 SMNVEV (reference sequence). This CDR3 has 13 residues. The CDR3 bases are TGTGCCAGCAGTTTAGTCTTCTCCTACGAGCAGTACTTC. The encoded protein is CASSLVFSYEQYF.

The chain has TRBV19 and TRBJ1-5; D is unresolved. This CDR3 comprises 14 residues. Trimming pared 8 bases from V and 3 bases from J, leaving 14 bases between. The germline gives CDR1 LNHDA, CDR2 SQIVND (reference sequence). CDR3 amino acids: CASAMEGANQPQHF. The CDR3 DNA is TGTGCCAGTGCGATGGAGGGAGCCAATCAGCCCCAGCATTTT.

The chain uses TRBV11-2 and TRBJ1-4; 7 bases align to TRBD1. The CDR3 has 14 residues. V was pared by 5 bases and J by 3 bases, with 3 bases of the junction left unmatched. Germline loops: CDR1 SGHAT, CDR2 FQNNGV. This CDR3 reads CASSQTGPNEKLFF. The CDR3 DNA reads TGTGCCAGCAGCCAGACAGGGCCTAATGAAAAACTGTTTTTT.

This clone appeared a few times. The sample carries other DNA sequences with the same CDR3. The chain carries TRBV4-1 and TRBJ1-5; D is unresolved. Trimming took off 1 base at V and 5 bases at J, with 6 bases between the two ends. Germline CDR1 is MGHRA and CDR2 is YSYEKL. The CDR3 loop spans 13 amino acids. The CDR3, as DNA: TGCGCCAGCAGCCAAGGTCGGTATCAGCCCCAGCATTTT. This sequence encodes CASSQGRYQPQHF.

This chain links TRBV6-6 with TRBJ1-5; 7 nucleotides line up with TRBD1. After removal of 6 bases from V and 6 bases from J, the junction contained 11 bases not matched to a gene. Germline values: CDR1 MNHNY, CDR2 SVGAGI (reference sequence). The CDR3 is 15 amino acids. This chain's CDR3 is CASRHSGQDSQPQHF. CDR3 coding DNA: TGTGCCAGCAGACACTCCGGACAGGATAGTCAGCCCCAGCATTTT.

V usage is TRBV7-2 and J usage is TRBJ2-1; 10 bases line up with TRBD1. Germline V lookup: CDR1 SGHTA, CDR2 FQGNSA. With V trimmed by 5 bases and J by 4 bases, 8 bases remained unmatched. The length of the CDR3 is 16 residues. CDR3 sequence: CASSPRTGGKYNEQFF. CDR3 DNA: TGTGCCAGCAGCCCACGGACAGGGGGTAAATACAATGAGCAGTTCTTC. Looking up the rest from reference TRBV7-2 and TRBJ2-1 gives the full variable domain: GAGVSQSPSNKVTEKGKDVELRCDPISGHTALYWYRQSLGQGLEFLIYFQGNSAPDKSGLPSDRFSAERTGGSVSTLTIQRTQQEDSAVYLCASSPRTGGKYNEQFFGPGTRLTVL.

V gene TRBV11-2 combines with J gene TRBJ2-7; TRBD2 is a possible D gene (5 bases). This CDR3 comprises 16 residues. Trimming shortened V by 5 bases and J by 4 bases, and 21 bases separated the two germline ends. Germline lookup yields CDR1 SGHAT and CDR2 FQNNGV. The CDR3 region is CASSPPGLAVAYEQYF. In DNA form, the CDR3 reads TGTGCCAGCAGCCCCCCGGGGTTAGCAGTAGCTTACGAGCAGTACTTC.

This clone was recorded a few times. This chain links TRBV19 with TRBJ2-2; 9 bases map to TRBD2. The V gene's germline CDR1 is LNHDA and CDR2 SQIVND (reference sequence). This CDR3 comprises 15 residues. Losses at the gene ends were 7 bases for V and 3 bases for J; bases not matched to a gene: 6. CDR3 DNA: TGTGCCAGTACCCTTGGACTAGCGTACACCGGGGAGCTGTTTTTT. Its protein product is CASTLGLAYTGELFF.

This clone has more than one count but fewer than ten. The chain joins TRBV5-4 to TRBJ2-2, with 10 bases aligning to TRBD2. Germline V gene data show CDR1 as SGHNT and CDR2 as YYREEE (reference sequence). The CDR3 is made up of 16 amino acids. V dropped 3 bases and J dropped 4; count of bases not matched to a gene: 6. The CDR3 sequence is CASSSGAGGVTGELFF. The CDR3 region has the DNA TGTGCCAGCAGCTCTGGAGCGGGAGGGGTCACCGGGGAGCTGTTTTTT. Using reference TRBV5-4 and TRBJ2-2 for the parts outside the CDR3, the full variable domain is ETGVTQSPTHLIKTRGQQVTLRCSSQSGHNTVSWYQQALGQGPQFIFQYYREEENGRGNFPPRFSGLQFPNYSSELNVNALELDDSALYLCASSSGAGGVTGELFFGEGSRLTVL.

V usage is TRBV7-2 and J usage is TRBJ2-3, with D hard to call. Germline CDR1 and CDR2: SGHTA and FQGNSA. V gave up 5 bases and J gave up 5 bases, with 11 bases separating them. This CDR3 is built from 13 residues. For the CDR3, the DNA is TGTGCCAGCAGCCCGACTTCGGTAGATACGCAGTATTTT. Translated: CASSPTSVDTQYF.

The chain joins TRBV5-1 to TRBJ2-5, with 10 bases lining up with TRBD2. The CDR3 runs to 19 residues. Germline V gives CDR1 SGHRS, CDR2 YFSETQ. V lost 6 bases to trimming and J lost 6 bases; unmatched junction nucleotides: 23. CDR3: CASNLGSSGSLDGMKTQYF. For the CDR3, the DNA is TGCGCCAGCAACCTGGGATCTAGCGGGAGTTTGGATGGTATGAAGACCCAGTACTTC. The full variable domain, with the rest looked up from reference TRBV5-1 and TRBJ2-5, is KAGVTQTPRYLIKTRGQQVTLSCSPISGHRSVSWYQQTPGQGLQFLFEYFSETQRNKGNFPGRFSGRQFSNSRSEMNVSTLELGDSALYLCASNLGSSGSLDGMKTQYFGPGTRLLVL.